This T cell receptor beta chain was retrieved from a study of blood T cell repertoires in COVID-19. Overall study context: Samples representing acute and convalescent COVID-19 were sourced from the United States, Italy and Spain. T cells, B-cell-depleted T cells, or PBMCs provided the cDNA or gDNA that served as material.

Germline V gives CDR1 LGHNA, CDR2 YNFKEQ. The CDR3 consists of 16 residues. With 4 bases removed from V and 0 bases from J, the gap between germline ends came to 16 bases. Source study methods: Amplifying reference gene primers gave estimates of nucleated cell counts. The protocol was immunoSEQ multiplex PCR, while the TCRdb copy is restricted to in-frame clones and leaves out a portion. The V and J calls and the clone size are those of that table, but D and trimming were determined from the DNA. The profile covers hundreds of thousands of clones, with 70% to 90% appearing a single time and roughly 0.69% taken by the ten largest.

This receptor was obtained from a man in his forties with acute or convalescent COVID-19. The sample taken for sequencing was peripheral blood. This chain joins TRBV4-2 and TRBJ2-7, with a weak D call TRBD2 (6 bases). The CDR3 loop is CASSPGAGTDSYEQYF. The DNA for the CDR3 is TGTGCCAGCAGCCCCGGCGCGGGGACCGACTCCTACGAGCAGTACTTC.